A single T cell receptor beta chain is shown here with its context. Its antigen is not yet known. The record has no base qualities; no much larger clone is one base away. Counted from cysteine to phenylalanine, this CDR3 has 16 amino acids. The entry retains the CDR3 DNA only, 48 bases that are in frame from base 1. Ends trimmed: V by 2 bases, J by 5 bases; bases unmatched to a gene: 9. Sequences MNHEY (CDR1) and SVGEGT (CDR2) are obtained from the germline V gene. TCRbeta CDR3 regions were amplified from genomic DNA using the immunoSEQ Assay, a bias-controlled multiplex PCR. In the paper's pipeline: Within the assay, amplification of reference gene primers was used to estimate how many nucleated cells each sample contained. To quantify the absolute abundance of each unique TCRbeta CDR3 rearrangement, sequence reads were collapsed and filtered. For each sample, productive Simpson clonality was calculated as the square root of Simpson's diversity index across productive rearrangements. TCRdb stores this immuneACCESS table with in-frame sequences only. Part of the clones is absent; in the studies checked, under half of the shortfall reflects unresolved V genes, and no reason is known for the rest. That table supplies the V and J calls and clone size; D and trimming were determined from the DNA. Here the sample has around 260,000 clones; around nine tenths occur a single time. 5.2% of the sample comes from the top ten.

One collaborating source in Seattle enrolled patients during active infection and followed them longitudinally through the course of disease. Collaborating institutions collected whole blood in K2EDTA tubes following their own protocols. Collaborator samples were shipped for TCRbeta analysis as frozen whole blood, isolated PBMCs, or DNA extracted from either sample type. This specimen belongs to a study of blood T cell repertoires in COVID-19 (dated by TCRdb to about 2020). Background for the entire study: The collaborator samples originated in the United States, Italy and Spain and spanned the acute and convalescent phases of COVID-19. Where HLA class I and class II types were available, the types were taken from metadata supplied by the sample provider, not from assay-based typing. The repertoires were made available in a free public database intended to serve as a resource for research on the immune response to SARS-CoV-2. The prospective study material was composed of cDNA or gDNA derived from T cells, B-cell-depleted T cells, or PBMCs. Nearly every sample came with metadata listing a de-identified subject ID, COVID-19 status, age in years and sex. Samples came from the ongoing ImmuneRACE study (first 160 participants) plus 1,254 subjects from 6 global collaborators. Deeply sampled blood TCRbeta repertoires from subjects exposed to, actively infected with, or recovered from COVID-19 were included in the dataset. General findings and caveats noted by the study authors: The quantity of clinical and demographic metadata differed by source and by participant and was supplied without curation.

Sequencing input: peripheral blood. This TCR came from a woman aged 55 to 70 with COVID-19, enrolled during active disease. This chain is built from TRBV6-2 or TRBV6-3 and TRBJ2-7, with TRBD1 matching 10 junction bases. The CDR3 loop reads CASSYAHRTGGNEQYF. The DNA sequence is given as TGTGCCAGCAGTTACGCACACCGGACAGGGGGGAACGAGCAGTACTTC.